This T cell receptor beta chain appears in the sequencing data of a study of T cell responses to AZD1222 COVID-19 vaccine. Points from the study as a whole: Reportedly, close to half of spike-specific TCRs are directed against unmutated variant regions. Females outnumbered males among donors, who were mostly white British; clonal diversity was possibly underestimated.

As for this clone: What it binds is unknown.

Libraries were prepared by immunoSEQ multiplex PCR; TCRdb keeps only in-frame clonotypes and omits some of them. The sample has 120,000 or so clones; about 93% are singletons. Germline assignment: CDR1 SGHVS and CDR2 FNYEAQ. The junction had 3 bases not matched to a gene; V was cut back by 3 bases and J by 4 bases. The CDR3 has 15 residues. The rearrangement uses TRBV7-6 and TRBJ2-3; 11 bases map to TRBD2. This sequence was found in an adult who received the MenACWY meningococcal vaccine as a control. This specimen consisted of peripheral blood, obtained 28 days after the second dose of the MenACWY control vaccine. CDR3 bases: TGTGCCAGCAGCTTGATAGCGGGGGGGCCAGATACGCAGTATTTT. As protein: CASSLIAGGPDTQYF.